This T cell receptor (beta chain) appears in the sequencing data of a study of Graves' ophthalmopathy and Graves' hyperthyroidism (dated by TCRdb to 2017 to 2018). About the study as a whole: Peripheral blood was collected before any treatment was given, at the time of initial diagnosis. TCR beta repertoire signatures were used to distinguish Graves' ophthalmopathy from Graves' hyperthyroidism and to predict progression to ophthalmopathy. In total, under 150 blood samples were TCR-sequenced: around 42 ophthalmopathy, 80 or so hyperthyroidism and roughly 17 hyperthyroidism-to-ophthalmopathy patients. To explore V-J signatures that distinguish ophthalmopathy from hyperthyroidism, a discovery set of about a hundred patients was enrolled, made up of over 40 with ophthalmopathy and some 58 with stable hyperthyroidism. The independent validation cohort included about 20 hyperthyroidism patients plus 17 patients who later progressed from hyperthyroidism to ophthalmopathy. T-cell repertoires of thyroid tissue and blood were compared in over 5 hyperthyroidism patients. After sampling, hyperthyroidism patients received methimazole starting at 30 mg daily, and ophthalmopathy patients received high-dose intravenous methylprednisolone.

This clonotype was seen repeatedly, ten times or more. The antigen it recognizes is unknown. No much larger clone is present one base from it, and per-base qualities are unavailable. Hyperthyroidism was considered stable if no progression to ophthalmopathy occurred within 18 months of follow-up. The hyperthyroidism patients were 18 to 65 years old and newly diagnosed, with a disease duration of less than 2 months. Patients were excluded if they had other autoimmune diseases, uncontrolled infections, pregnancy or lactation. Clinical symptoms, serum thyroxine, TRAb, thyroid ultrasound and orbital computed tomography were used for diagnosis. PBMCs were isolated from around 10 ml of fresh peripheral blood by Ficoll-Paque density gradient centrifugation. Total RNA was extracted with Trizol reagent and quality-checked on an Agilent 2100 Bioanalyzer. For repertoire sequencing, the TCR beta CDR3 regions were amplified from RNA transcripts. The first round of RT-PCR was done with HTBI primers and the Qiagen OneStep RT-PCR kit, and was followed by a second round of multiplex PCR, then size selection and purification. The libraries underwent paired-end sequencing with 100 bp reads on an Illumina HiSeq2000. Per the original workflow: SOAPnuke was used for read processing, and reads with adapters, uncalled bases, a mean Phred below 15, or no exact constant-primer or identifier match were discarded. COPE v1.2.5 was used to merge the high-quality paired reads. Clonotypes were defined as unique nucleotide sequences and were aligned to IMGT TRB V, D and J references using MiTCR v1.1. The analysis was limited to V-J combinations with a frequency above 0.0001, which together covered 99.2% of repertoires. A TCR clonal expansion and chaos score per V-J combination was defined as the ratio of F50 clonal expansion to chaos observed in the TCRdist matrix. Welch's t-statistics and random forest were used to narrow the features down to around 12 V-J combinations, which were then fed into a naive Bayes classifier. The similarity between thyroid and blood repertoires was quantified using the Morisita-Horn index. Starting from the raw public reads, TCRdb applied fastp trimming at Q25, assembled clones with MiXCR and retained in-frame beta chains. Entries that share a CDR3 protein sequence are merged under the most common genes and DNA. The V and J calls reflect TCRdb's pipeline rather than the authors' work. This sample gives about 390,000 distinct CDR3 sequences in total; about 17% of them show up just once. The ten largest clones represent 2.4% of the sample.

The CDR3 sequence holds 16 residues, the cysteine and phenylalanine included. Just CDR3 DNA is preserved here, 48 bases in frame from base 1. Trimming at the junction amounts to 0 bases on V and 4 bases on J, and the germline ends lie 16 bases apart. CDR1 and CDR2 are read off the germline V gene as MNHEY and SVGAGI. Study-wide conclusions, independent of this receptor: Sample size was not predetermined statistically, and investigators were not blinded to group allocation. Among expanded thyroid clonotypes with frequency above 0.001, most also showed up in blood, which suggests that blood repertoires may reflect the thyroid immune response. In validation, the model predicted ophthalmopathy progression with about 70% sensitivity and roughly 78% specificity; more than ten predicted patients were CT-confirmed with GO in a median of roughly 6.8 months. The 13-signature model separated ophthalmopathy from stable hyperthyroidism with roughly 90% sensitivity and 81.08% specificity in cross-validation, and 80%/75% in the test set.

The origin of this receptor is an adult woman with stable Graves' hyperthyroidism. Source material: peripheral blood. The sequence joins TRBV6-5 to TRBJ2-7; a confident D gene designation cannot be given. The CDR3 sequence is CASSYSWAGTSYEQYF. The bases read TGTGCCAGCAGTTACTCGTGGGCAGGCACCTCTTACGAGCAGTACTTC.